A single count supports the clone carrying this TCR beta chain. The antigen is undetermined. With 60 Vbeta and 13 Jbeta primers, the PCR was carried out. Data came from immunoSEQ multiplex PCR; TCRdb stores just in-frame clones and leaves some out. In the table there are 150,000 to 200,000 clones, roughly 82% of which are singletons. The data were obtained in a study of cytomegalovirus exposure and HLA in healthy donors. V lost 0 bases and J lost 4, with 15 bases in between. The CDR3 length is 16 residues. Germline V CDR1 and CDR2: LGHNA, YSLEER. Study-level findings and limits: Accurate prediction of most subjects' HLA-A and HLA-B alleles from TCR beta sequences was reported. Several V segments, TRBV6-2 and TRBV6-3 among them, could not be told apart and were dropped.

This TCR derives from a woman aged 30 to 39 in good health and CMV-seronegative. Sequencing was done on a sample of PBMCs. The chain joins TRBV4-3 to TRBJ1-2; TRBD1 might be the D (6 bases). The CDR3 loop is CASSQDQGGPGYGYTF. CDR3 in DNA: TGCGCCAGCAGCCAAGACCAAGGGGGTCCGGGCTATGGCTACACCTTC.